Sequencing of this TCR beta chain was carried out in a study of T cell responses to AZD1222 COVID-19 vaccine. Libraries were prepared by immunoSEQ multiplex PCR; TCRdb keeps only in-frame clonotypes and omits some of them. The profile shows around 100,000 clones, roughly nine tenths of them singletons. This CDR3 is built from 15 residues. The trim removed 0 bases at V and 3 bases at J, leaving 3 bases unmatched. The germline V gene encodes CDR1 GTSNPN and CDR2 SVGIG (reference sequence). The V and J genes are TRBV30 and TRBJ2-2; 8 nucleotides agree with TRBD2. This TCR came from an adult in good health. Sequenced here: peripheral blood, sampled on day 0 of AZD1222 vaccination. CDR3 in amino acids: CAWSVLAEDTGELFF. CDR3 in DNA: TGTGCCTGGAGTGTACTAGCGGAAGACACCGGGGAGCTGTTTTTT.